This is a list of T cell receptor beta chains from one sample in a study of OX40 agonist ivuxolimab in advanced cancers. Some clones are missing from TCRdb's copy, which holds only in-frame ones; the method was immunoSEQ multiplex PCR. The sample lists about 28,000 clones; about four fifths were seen once. The sample here was CD4+ or CD8+ T cells sorted from blood, taken in a trial of the OX40 agonist ivuxolimab. These receptors were taken from an adult with an advanced solid tumor such as melanoma, head and neck, liver or kidney cancer. The CDR3 runs from the conserved cysteine through the conserved F or W. Size values are once, few and many counts, or a class for expanded clones, and some rows have none.

clone_size v_call cdr3_aa
once TRBV7-8 CASRGQGDTEAFF
once TRBV2 CASSQDRAGRTDTQYF
once TRBV7-6 CASSLLQSASEQYF
NA TRBV7-2 CASSLSSGRTGELFF
NA TRBV27 CASSLLVAGGPNEQFF
NA TRBV29-1 CSATTGDYQPQHF
once TRBV4-3 CASSQDLAGPYDEQFF
NA TRBV11-2 CASSAPTGAYQETQYF
NA TRBV2 CASSVQGWGYQETQYF
once TRBV29-1 CSVAGATENYGYTF
NA TRBV5-6 CASSSLDNYGYTF
few TRBV4-1 CASSQVGEVNEQFF
NA TRBV6-1 CASTRRSANQPQHF
NA TRBV7-8 CASTPGSNQPQHF
NA TRBV4-3 CASSQEGRYTF
NA TRBV2 CASSPGVHEQYF
once TRBV4-3 CASSRSGTGGFYEQYF
NA TRBV7-9 CASSPTDTQYF
NA TRBV30 CAWRIGTGLSYEQYF
few TRBV6-1 CASSEQTHSYEQYF
once TRBV6-5 CASTRPGGIRSPLHF
few TRBV4-1 CASSQVRDTALDTQYF
NA TRBV12-5 CASGLVQGRAGTEAFF
NA TRBV2 CASSPAGQGSGNTIYF
NA TRBV20-1 CSARVYRGYTF
few TRBV7-9 CASSHEYNSEAFF
NA TRBV18 CASSLGAGLAYNEQFF
NA TRBV7-9 CASSDRDRGVKWDNEKLFF
NA TRBV2 CASGPSYEQYF
NA TRBV7-9 CASTGTGLNEQYF
few TRBV9 CASSVEWTGEETQYF
NA TRBV7-8 CASSPLLGDNEKLFF
NA TRBV27 CASTGASYEQYF
NA TRBV29-1 CSVEDPRSTAPYGYTF
NA TRBV14 CASSPSPGESQYF
NA TRBV4-1 CASSQDKRAGSTDTQYF
NA TRBV7-2 CASSAGQASSYEQYF
once TRBV29-1 CSVVEWDRPMNTEAFF
NA TRBV25-1 CASRRTVSNQPQHF
NA TRBV27 CASSAWTTSTDTQYF
NA TRBV27 CASSLIEGTEAFF
NA TRBV19 CASSMGPGYTF
NA TRBV7-9 CASSLGTTSTDTQYF
NA TRBV19 CASSTYLEKDRVTEAFF
NA TRBV15 CATSPRTGNSNQPQHF